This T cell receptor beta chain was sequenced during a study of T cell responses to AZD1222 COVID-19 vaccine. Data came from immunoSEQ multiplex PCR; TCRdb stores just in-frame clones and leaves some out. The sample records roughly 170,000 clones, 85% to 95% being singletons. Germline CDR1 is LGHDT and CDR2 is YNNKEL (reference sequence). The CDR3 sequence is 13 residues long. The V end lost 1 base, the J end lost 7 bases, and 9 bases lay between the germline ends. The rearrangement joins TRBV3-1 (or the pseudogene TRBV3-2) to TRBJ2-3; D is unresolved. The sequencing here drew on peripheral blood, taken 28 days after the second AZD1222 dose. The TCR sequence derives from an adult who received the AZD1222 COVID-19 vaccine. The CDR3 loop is CASSQGRGNTQYF. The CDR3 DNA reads TGTGCCAGCAGCCAAGGTCGTGGAAATACGCAGTATTTT.